This T cell receptor beta chain was sequenced in a study of blood T cell repertoires in COVID-19. Across the study: COVID-19 samples collected from the United States, Italy and Spain covered acute and convalescent phases. Sources were T cells, B-cell-depleted T cells, or PBMCs; the material itself was cDNA or gDNA.

Enrolment of Seattle patients took place during active infection, and they were followed longitudinally. Under the authors' procedure: Reference gene primer amplification gave estimated nucleated cell counts. The table came from immunoSEQ multiplex PCR; TCRdb's copy has only in-frame clones and leaves some out. V and J calls and clone size follow that table, whereas D and trimming were derived from the DNA. The profile covers some 120,000 clones, with 80% to 95% appearing a single time and roughly 2.1% taken by the ten largest. The junction had 2 bases not matched to a gene; V was cut back by 4 bases and J by 1 base. The CDR3 is 16 residues long. Germline CDR1 reads MNHEY; CDR2 reads SMNVEV (reference sequence).

The specimen was peripheral blood. The source is a man aged 45-65 years with COVID-19, enrolled during active disease. The chain carries TRBV27 and TRBJ2-3; 13 positions match TRBD2. Here the CDR3 reads CASSSGLAGGTDTQYF. The DNA for the CDR3 is TGTGCCAGCAGTTCAGGACTAGCGGGAGGCACAGATACGCAGTATTTT.